This T cell receptor (beta chain) was profiled in a study of blood T cell repertoires in COVID-19 (dated by TCRdb to the early 2020s). General notes on the study: The collaborator samples originated in the United States, Italy and Spain and spanned the acute and convalescent phases of COVID-19. The prospective study material was composed of cDNA or gDNA derived from T cells, B-cell-depleted T cells, or PBMCs. The dataset comprised deeply sampled blood TCRbeta repertoires from subjects exposed to, actively infected with, or recovered from COVID-19. The repertoires were released in a freely available public database meant as a resource for research on the immune response to SARS-CoV-2. The samples were drawn from two sources: the first 160 participants of the ongoing ImmuneRACE study, and fewer than 1,500 subjects contributed by 6 global collaborators. The sample metadata nearly always contained a de-identified subject ID, COVID-19 status, age in years and sex. HLA class I and class II types, where available, came from metadata supplied by the sample provider rather than from assay-based typing. What the research found in general, with its limitations: How much clinical and demographic metadata was included differed by source and by participant, and the metadata was provided uncurated.

Unmatched junction bases come to 16, with V trimmed by 5 bases and J by 7 bases. The germline V gene yields SGHTA for CDR1 and FQGNSA for CDR2. CDR3 length: 16 amino acids, cysteine to phenylalanine. The DNA shown is the 48-base CDR3, in frame from base 1. Each collaborating institution followed its own protocols to collect whole blood in K2EDTA tubes. For TCRbeta analysis, collaborator samples were shipped as frozen whole blood, as isolated PBMCs, or as DNA extracted from either sample type. TCRbeta CDR3 regions were amplified from genomic DNA by means of the immunoSEQ Assay, a bias-controlled multiplex PCR. The study's own analysis went as follows. Nucleated cell counts per sample were estimated from amplification of reference gene primers within the assay. To quantify the absolute abundance of each unique TCRbeta CDR3 rearrangement, sequence reads were collapsed and filtered. Productive Simpson clonality was computed per sample as the square root of Simpson's diversity index over productive rearrangements. The source is immuneACCESS, and TCRdb retained only in-frame sequences with V and J called. Part of the clones is not carried over; for the studies checked, unresolved V genes explain less than half of this, and the remainder is unexplained. V and J calls plus clone size are reproduced from that table; the DNA served to infer D and trimming. This sample holds 90,000 to 120,000 clones; approximately 90% were observed only once. The top ten hold 5.5% to 8% of the sample.

To note about this clone: No antigen is known for it. Per-nucleotide qualities are absent, and no much larger clonotype sits a single base away.

This sequence was found in a man aged 50 or older with active or convalescent COVID-19. Sequencing input: peripheral blood. Recombination connected TRBV7-2 to TRBJ2-5; 7 of the junction bases match TRBD2. CDR3 protein: CASSPWTRPLSGTQYF. The bases are TGTGCCAGCAGCCCGTGGACTAGACCCCTCTCGGGGACCCAGTACTTC.